The 9 T cell receptor beta chains below were found in one sample sequenced in a study of beta chain features in type 1 diabetes. TCRB transcripts that were expressed got sequenced, as all of the isolated RNA had been reverse transcribed. Profiled with immunoSEQ multiplex PCR; TCRdb holds only in-frame clones, not every one. The sample lists 200,000 to 250,000 clones; 25% to 30% were seen once. The material sequenced was central memory CD4+ T cells from blood. Receptor source: a man younger than 40 in good health.

A single count supports this clone. This CDR3 is CASSLVGASNTGELFF. For the CDR3, the DNA is TGTGCCAGCAGCTTGGTTGGGGCCTCGAACACCGGGGAGCTGTTTTTT. The chain joins TRBV5-6 to TRBJ2-2; weak D call: TRBD1 (5 bases). V dropped 0 bases and J dropped 0 bases, with 9 bases sitting between them. The CDR3 is 16 residues long. CDR1 and CDR2 (germline): SGHDT, YYEEEE.

This clone was seen a few times. J is TRBJ2-3 and V is TRBV7-2; the D is unclear. Trimming left V 5 bases short and J 5 bases short, with 11 bases between. Germline V CDR1 and CDR2: SGHTA, FQGNSA. The CDR3 loop spans 13 amino acids. The CDR3 sequence is CASSAQPRDTQYF. The CDR3 nucleotides are TGTGCCAGCAGCGCCCAACCGAGAGATACGCAGTATTTT.

This chain's CDR3 is CASSVAGQGSYNEQFF. DNA of the CDR3: TGTGCCAGCAGTGTCGCCGGACAGGGCTCCTACAATGAGCAGTTCTTC. The rearrangement links TRBV27 to TRBJ2-1, with 8 positions matching TRBD1. The V segment lost 5 bases and the J segment 0 bases; nucleotides outside the gene matches: 6. The CDR3 has 16 residues. Germline lookup yields CDR1 MNHEY and CDR2 SMNVEV (reference sequence).

This clone was observed a few times. A far larger clone is off by one base, so a read error is likely. The genes are TRBV4-1 and TRBJ2-5; 8 bases map to TRBD2. The better agreement between TRBJ2-7 and the DNA end casts doubt on the J call. The CDR3 extends over 15 amino acids. Germline V lookup: CDR1 MGHRA, CDR2 YSYEKL. The CDR3 nucleotides read TGCGCCAGCAAACGCGGGCCGGGGGGGTCCTACGAGCAGTACTTC. As protein: CASKRGPGGSYEQYF.

This clone was detected a few times. The CDR3 loop reads CASYPSWGTVAFF. The DNA for the CDR3 is TGCGCCAGCTACCCTTCGTGGGGAACGGTCGCTTTCTTT. This chain joins TRBV5-1 and TRBJ1-1; D is ambiguous. V dropped 7 bases and J dropped 11 bases, with 21 bases sitting between them. Per the germline V gene, CDR1 is SGHRS and CDR2 is YFSETQ. The CDR3 totals 13 residues.

The J gene is TRBJ1-1, the V gene TRBV11-2; no clear D. This CDR3 contains 15 residues. V lost 2 bases and J 2 bases, leaving 12 bases between the germline ends. Germline loops: CDR1 SGHAT, CDR2 FQNNGV. CDR3 coding DNA: TGTGCCAGCAGCTTATCGCCAGCGTCCAACACTGAAGCTTTCTTT. Translating gives CASSLSPASNTEAFF.

The CDR3 reads CASRHWHRFYGYTF. CDR3 sequence (DNA): TGTGCCAGCAGACATTGGCACAGATTCTATGGCTACACCTTC. The chain employs TRBV5-6 and TRBJ1-2; D ambiguous. The CDR3 spans 14 residues. Deletions cut 5 bases from V and 4 bases from J, with 15 bases between. Looked up from germline, CDR1 is SGHDT and CDR2 is YYEEEE.

This clone was seen ten or more times. J is TRBJ2-2 and V is TRBV27; a possible D gene is TRBD1 (6 bases). From germline, CDR1 is MNHEY and CDR2 SMNVEV (reference sequence). Trimming pared 6 bases from V and 4 bases from J, leaving 12 bases between. The CDR3 length is 14 residues. CDR3 in DNA: TGTGCCAGCAGCACAGGGCGCCTCACCGGGGAGCTGTTTTTT. It specifies CASSTGRLTGELFF.

The rearrangement uses TRBV7-9 and TRBJ1-2; 7 bases line up with TRBD1. The CDR3 covers 13 residues. In germline, CDR1 is SEHNR, CDR2 FQNEAQ (reference sequence). Trimming cost V 4 bases and J 2 bases; bases outside gene matches: 1. The CDR3 spells CASSWDSNYGYTF. CDR3 coding DNA: TGTGCCAGCAGCTGGGACAGCAACTATGGCTACACCTTC.